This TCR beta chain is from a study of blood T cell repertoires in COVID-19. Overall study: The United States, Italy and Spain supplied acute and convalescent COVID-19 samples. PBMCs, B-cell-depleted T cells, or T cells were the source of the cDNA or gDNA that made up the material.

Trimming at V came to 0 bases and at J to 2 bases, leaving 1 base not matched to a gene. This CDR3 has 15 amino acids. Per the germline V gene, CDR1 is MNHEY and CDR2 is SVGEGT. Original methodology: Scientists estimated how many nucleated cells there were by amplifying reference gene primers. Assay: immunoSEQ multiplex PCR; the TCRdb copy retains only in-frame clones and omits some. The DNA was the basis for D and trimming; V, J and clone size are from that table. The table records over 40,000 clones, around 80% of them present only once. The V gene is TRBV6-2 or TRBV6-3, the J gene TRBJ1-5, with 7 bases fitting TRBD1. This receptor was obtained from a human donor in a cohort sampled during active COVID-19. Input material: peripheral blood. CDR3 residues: CASSYSQGGNQPQHF. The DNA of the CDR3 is TGTGCCAGCAGTTACTCGCAGGGGGGCAATCAGCCCCAGCATTTT.